The 7 T cell receptor beta chains below come from one sample, sequenced in a study of Ad26.COV2.S vaccination and SARS-CoV-2 variants. Here immunoSEQ multiplex PCR was the method, and the copy in TCRdb shows in-frame clones only, minus some. The sample has some 300,000 clones, 86% seen once. The treatment: about 20 received Ad26.COV2.S at low or high dose, single or two shots; five or six received placebo; per-sample allocation not given. Specimen acquisition occurred on day 63 following the initial vaccine or placebo injection. The specimen was peripheral blood, collected in a trial of Ad26.COV2.S vaccine versus placebo. The source of these receptors is a person between 18 and 65 years old who received the Ad26.COV2.S COVID-19 vaccine or a placebo.

The rearrangement joins TRBV5-1 to TRBJ2-3, with 13 positions matching TRBD2. J gave up 5 bases and V 4 bases, and 7 bases lay outside the gene matches. The CDR3 loop spans 16 amino acids. Per the germline V gene, CDR1 is SGHRS and CDR2 is YFSETQ. This chain's CDR3 is CASSQTSGGARDTQYF. The DNA of the CDR3 is TGCGCCAGCAGCCAAACTAGCGGGGGGGCCAGAGATACGCAGTATTTT. The entire variable domain, with the rest obtained from reference TRBV5-1 and TRBJ2-3, is as follows: KAGVTQTPRYLIKTRGQQVTLSCSPISGHRSVSWYQQTPGQGLQFLFEYFSETQRNKGNFPGRFSGRQFSNSRSEMNVSTLELGDSALYLCASSQTSGGARDTQYFGPGTRLTVL.

The chain combines TRBV5-1 with TRBJ2-7, with TRBD2 as a possible D gene (5 bases). The CDR3 is 12 residues long. CDR1 SGHRS and CDR2 YFSETQ come from the germline V gene. V was clipped by 4 bases and J by 7 bases, with 12 bases between them. CDR3 region: CASSPDWGEQYF. In DNA, the CDR3 is TGCGCCAGCAGCCCGGACTGGGGAGAGCAGTACTTC.

This chain joins TRBV29-1 and TRBJ2-3, with D possibly matching TRBD1 (5 bases). The CDR3 sequence is 11 residues long. CDR1 and CDR2 (germline): SQVTM, ANQGSEA. The CDR3 coding sequence is TGCAGTGATGTAAGGGGAGATACGCAGTATTTT. Translating gives CSDVRGDTQYF.

This clone was recorded a few times. The genes are TRBV9 and TRBJ1-3; TRBD1 is a possible D gene (5 bases). V dropped 2 bases and J dropped 0 bases, with 9 bases sitting between them. This CDR3 spans 15 amino acids. CDR1 and CDR2 (germline): SGDLS, YYNGEE. The CDR3 DNA reads TGTGCCAGCAGCGTCGGGACTTCCTCTGGAAACACCATATATTTT. Translation gives CASSVGTSSGNTIYF.

The chain carries TRBV11-3 and TRBJ2-1; TRBD1 or TRBD2 may be the D gene (6 bases each). The ends were cut back, 0 bases at V and 2 bases at J, with 8 bases in the middle. There are 15 residues in the CDR3. Germline V lookup: CDR1 SGHNT, CDR2 YENEEA. The CDR3: CASSLDGGAYNEQFF. CDR3 nucleotides: TGTGCCAGCAGCTTAGACGGGGGCGCCTACAATGAGCAGTTCTTC.

The genes are TRBV4-2 and TRBJ2-7; the match to TRBD2 covers 14 bases. The length of the CDR3 is 19 residues. In germline, CDR1 is LGHNA, CDR2 YNFKEQ. The junction had 13 bases not matched to a gene; V was cut back by 4 bases and J by 2 bases. The CDR3 coding sequence is TGTGCCAGCAGCCGCCTCGCGACTAGCGGGGGGGCCTTTCCCTACGAGCAGTACTTC. Its translation is CASSRLATSGGAFPYEQYF.

This chain connects TRBV3-1 (or the pseudogene TRBV3-2) to TRBJ2-2; D gene ambiguous. The CDR3 has 17 residues. V was clipped by 3 bases and J by 4 bases, with 18 bases between them. Germline assignment: CDR1 LGHDT and CDR2 YNNKEL (reference sequence). This CDR3 is CASSHLRWGTATGELFF. The CDR3 region has the DNA TGTGCCAGCAGCCACCTTAGGTGGGGTACTGCCACCGGGGAGCTGTTTTTT.